One and the same sample provided the 25 T cell receptor beta chains below, sequenced in a study of T-cell memory formation after mild COVID-19. From the 5' RACE reads, TCRdb called clonotypes with MiXCR, one entry per CDR3 protein. The data show 300,000 to 350,000 distinct CDR3 sequences, roughly 13% seen once. The sequenced material came from PBMCs or a T cell subset sorted from them (not recorded which). Receptors originate from a man between 18 and 35 years old who had mild COVID-19 (a few samples of this study predate the infection). Cell type and time point are not known.

This clonotype occurred many times. V and J are TRBV20-1 and TRBJ2-2; D possibly matches TRBD1 or TRBD2 (5 bases each). The germline gives CDR1 DFQATT, CDR2 SNEGSKA (reference sequence). The CDR3 contains 14 residues. The ends were cut back, 4 bases at V and 4 bases at J, with 13 bases in the middle. The CDR3 region is CSAMRGPITGELFF. The CDR3 DNA is TGCAGTGCTATGAGGGGACCGATCACCGGGGAGCTGTTTTTT.

There are a few counts of this clonotype. This sequence joins TRBV12-3 or TRBV12-4 and TRBJ1-2; 7 nucleotides align to TRBD1. The CDR3 has 14 amino acids. Losses at the gene ends were 2 bases for V and 8 bases for J; bases not matched to a gene: 8. The CDR3 spells CASSLNRDSDGYTF. CDR3 DNA sequence: TGTGCCAGCAGTTTAAACAGGGACAGCGACGGCTACACCTTC.

The chain uses TRBV7-3 and TRBJ2-2; TRBD2 matches 11 bases. V was pared by 5 bases and J by 5 bases, with 7 bases of the junction left unmatched. The CDR3 extends over 16 amino acids. The germline V gene encodes CDR1 SGHTA and CDR2 FQGTGA. CDR3 coding DNA: TGTGCCAGCAGCGTGACTAGCGGGGAATCTACCGGGGAGCTGTTTTTT. Translated, it gives CASSVTSGESTGELFF. Complete variable domain (other parts from reference TRBV7-3 and TRBJ2-2): GAGVSQTPSNKVTEKGKYVELRCDPISGHTALYWYRQSLGQGPEFLIYFQGTGAADDSGLPNDRFFAVRPEGSVSTLKIQRTERGDSAVYLCASSVTSGESTGELFFGEGSRLTVL.

The chain joins TRBV4-1 to TRBJ1-4; 9 bases agree with TRBD1. CDR1 MGHRA and CDR2 YSYEKL come from the germline V gene. This CDR3 has 15 residues. V lost 2 bases, J lost 5 bases, and 3 bases stayed unmatched. Written as DNA, the CDR3 is TGCGCCAGCAGCCAAAGACAGGGGGACAATGAAAAACTGTTTTTT. Its translation: CASSQRQGDNEKLFF.

This clonotype was recorded at least ten times. The V call is TRBV7-2, the J call TRBJ2-1; 12 positions agree with TRBD2. V shed 5 bases and J 8 bases; nucleotides not matched to a gene: 7. The germline V gene encodes CDR1 SGHTA and CDR2 FQGNSA. CDR3 size: 15 residues. The CDR3 DNA is TGTGCCAGCAGCCTCCGGACTAGCGGGGCGGATGAGCAGTTCTTC. Its protein is CASSLRTSGADEQFF.

The rearrangement joins TRBV7-2 to TRBJ1-5; TRBD1 matches 8 bases. CDR3 length equals 15 residues. CDR1 is SGHTA, CDR2 FQGNSA, per germline. V was pared by 4 bases and J by 0 bases, with 2 bases of the junction left unmatched. CDR3 in amino acids: CASSWTGFSNQPQHF. The CDR3 DNA is TGTGCCAGCAGCTGGACAGGGTTTAGCAATCAGCCCCAGCATTTT.

CDR3 amino acids: CASSQGGGPDTDTQYF. The CDR3 DNA reads as TGTGCCAGCAGCCAGGGCGGGGGCCCTGACACAGATACGCAGTATTTT. J is TRBJ2-3 and V is TRBV9; possible D gene TRBD2, 7 bases. The CDR3 covers 16 residues. CDR1 and CDR2 from the germline V gene are SGDLS and YYNGEE. Trimming removed 4 bases at V and 2 bases at J, with 17 bases between.

The rearrangement joins TRBV7-3 to TRBJ2-5; D is undetermined. This CDR3 region has 13 residues. V lost 3 bases and J lost 5, with 10 bases in between. From germline, CDR1 is SGHTA and CDR2 FQGTGA. The CDR3 sequence is CASSLTVVETQYF. For the CDR3, the DNA is TGTGCCAGCAGCTTGACGGTCGTGGAGACCCAGTACTTC.

The chain is built from TRBV5-8 and TRBJ2-5, with 8 bases aligning to TRBD2. The CDR3 covers 14 residues. The germline gives CDR1 SGHTS, CDR2 YDEGEE. V lost 4 bases to trimming and J lost 1 base; unmatched junction nucleotides: 3. CDR3 nucleotides: TGTGCCAGCAGCAGGACTAGCTCCCAAGAGACCCAGTACTTC. Translating it yields CASSRTSSQETQYF.

This clonotype was seen a handful of times. The chain carries TRBV19 and TRBJ1-1; D is ambiguous. In germline, CDR1 is LNHDA, CDR2 SQIVND (reference sequence). Between the trimmed V and J ends, which lost 3 bases and 1 base, there was a span of 12 bases. This CDR3 region has 15 residues. DNA of the CDR3: TGTGCCAGTAGTATCGGTGGCGCTGGGAACACTGAAGCTTTCTTT. Amino acids: CASSIGGAGNTEAFF.

This clonotype was detected a few times. V is TRBV6-5 and J is TRBJ1-1; D remains unclear. CDR1 and CDR2 (germline): MNHEY, SVGAGI. V lost 0 bases and J 0 bases, leaving 8 bases between the germline ends. This CDR3 has 15 amino acids. CDR3 loop: CASSYSGFMNTEAFF. CDR3 DNA sequence: TGTGCCAGCAGTTACTCGGGGTTCATGAACACTGAAGCTTTCTTT.

A few counts support this clonotype. The rearrangement uses TRBV5-1 and TRBJ2-1; possible D gene TRBD1, 6 bases. Germline V lookup: CDR1 SGHRS, CDR2 YFSETQ. The V end lost 0 bases, the J end lost 4 bases, and 11 bases lay between the germline ends. This CDR3 is 15 amino acids long. CDR3 nucleotide sequence: TGCGCCAGCAGCTTGGATACCAGGGGTTACAATGAGCAGTTCTTC. Its protein product is CASSLDTRGYNEQFF.

J is TRBJ1-5 and V is TRBV6-1; 7 bases match TRBD1. Germline V gene sequence: CDR1 MNHNS, CDR2 SASEGT. The trim removed 5 bases at V and 12 bases at J, leaving 7 bases unmatched. This CDR3 contains 12 residues. CDR3 in amino acids: CASSPRQGYQHF. The CDR3 coding sequence is TGTGCCAGCAGTCCACGACAGGGCTACCAGCATTTT.

In this sample, this clonotype turned up a few times. This sequence joins TRBV5-1 and TRBJ2-7; tentatively, D is TRBD1 or TRBD2 (5 bases each). This CDR3 is built from 13 residues. V was clipped by 0 bases and J by 5 bases, with 9 bases between them. Germline V gene lookup returns CDR1 SGHRS and CDR2 YFSETQ. The CDR3 DNA reads as TGCGCCAGCAGCTTGGTTCGGGGCGACGAGCAGTACGTC. Translated: CASSLVRGDEQYV.

This clonotype was recorded many times. The J gene is TRBJ2-2, the V gene TRBV6-2 or TRBV6-3; 9 bases line up with TRBD1. The CDR3 loop spans 16 amino acids. Germline trimming cut 4 bases from V and 6 bases from J; bases unmatched to any gene: 9. In germline, CDR1 is MNHEY, CDR2 SVGEGT. In nucleotides, the CDR3 is TGTGCCAGCAGTTCCCCCGGGACAGGGAAGGCCGGGGAGCTGTTTTTT. Translated: CASSSPGTGKAGELFF.

This chain joins TRBV4-2 and TRBJ2-1; D tentatively reads TRBD1 or TRBD2 (7 bases each). This CDR3 is built from 15 residues. Germline values: CDR1 LGHNA, CDR2 YNFKEQ. With 4 bases removed from V and 4 bases from J, the gap between germline ends came to 14 bases. Here the CDR3 reads CASSPRGGLYNEQFF. Here the CDR3 DNA reads TGTGCCAGCAGCCCCAGGGGGGGGCTATACAATGAGCAGTTCTTC.

The V gene is TRBV5-1, the J gene TRBJ2-1; 7 nucleotides align to TRBD2. The CDR3 runs 14 residues. Germline V CDR1 and CDR2: SGHRS, YFSETQ. Losses at the gene ends were 4 bases for V and 4 bases for J; bases not matched to a gene: 5. The DNA for the CDR3 is TGCGCCAGCAGCCACGAGCGGGGTTACAATGAGCAGTTCTTC. Its translation: CASSHERGYNEQFF.

The chain is built from TRBV10-3 and TRBJ2-1, with D tentatively TRBD1 (6 bases). Per the germline V gene, CDR1 is ENHRY and CDR2 is SYGVKD. The CDR3 length is 16 residues. With 4 bases removed from V and 2 bases from J, the gap between germline ends came to 15 bases. The CDR3 here is CAISGAGTRAYNEQFF. The CDR3 DNA sequence: TGTGCCATCAGTGGGGCCGGGACAAGGGCCTACAATGAGCAGTTCTTC.

The chain has TRBV7-2 and TRBJ1-2; D unresolved. V lost 5 bases to trimming and J lost 4 bases, with 11 bases between them. The length of the CDR3 is 13 residues. Per germline, CDR1 SGHTA and CDR2 FQGNSA. CDR3 bases: TGTGCCAGCAGCCCGGCAGGCGCCTATGGCTACACCTTC. It yields the protein CASSPAGAYGYTF. Full variable domain (missing parts from reference TRBV7-2 and TRBJ1-2): GAGVSQSPSNKVTEKGKDVELRCDPISGHTALYWYRQSLGQGLEFLIYFQGNSAPDKSGLPSDRFSAERTGGSVSTLTIQRTQQEDSAVYLCASSPAGAYGYTFGSGTRLTVV.

In its sample, this clonotype was seen a few times. The chain couples TRBV25-1 to TRBJ2-3; D tentatively reads TRBD1 or TRBD2 (5 bases each). V lost 6 bases and J lost 6, with 13 bases in between. The germline CDR1 and CDR2 sequences are MGHDK and SYGVNS. The CDR3 is 13 residues long. CDR3 bases: TGTGCCAGCAGCCCCATCGGGGCCGATACGCAGTATTTT. It translates to CASSPIGADTQYF.

This clonotype was detected a few times. V gene TRBV9 combines with J gene TRBJ2-5; 7 nucleotides line up with TRBD1. The CDR3 totals 15 residues. Losses at the gene ends were 2 bases for V and 0 bases for J; bases not matched to a gene: 4. Germline V gene sequence: CDR1 SGDLS, CDR2 YYNGEE. The CDR3 spells CASSVDRQNQETQYF. The CDR3 bases are TGTGCCAGCAGCGTGGACAGGCAAAACCAAGAGACCCAGTACTTC.

The CDR3 nucleotides are TGCGCCAGCAGCTTGGGAGCAGGGTTGGGCACTGAAGCTTTCTTT. It yields the protein CASSLGAGLGTEAFF. The V and J genes are TRBV5-1 and TRBJ1-1, with D possibly matching TRBD1 (5 bases). Germline V CDR1 and CDR2: SGHRS, YFSETQ. The V end lost 0 bases, the J end lost 4 bases, and 13 bases lay between the germline ends. CDR3 length equals 15 residues.

The gene calls are TRBV27 and TRBJ2-3, with 11 bases aligning to TRBD2. V trimming: 3 bases; J trimming: 1 base; junction bases outside the gene matches: 9. CDR3 length: 18 residues. Germline CDR1 is MNHEY and CDR2 is SMNVEV (reference sequence). CDR3 nucleotide sequence: TGTGCCAGCAGTTTTCTAGCGGGGGGCCTAAGGGGCACAGATACGCAGTATTTT. Translation: CASSFLAGGLRGTDTQYF.

The chain couples TRBV7-9 to TRBJ2-3; D is possibly TRBD1 or TRBD2 (5 bases each). The CDR3 totals 13 residues. V lost 4 bases and J lost 4, with 9 bases in between. Per the germline V gene, CDR1 is SEHNR and CDR2 is FQNEAQ (reference sequence). In DNA form, the CDR3 reads TGTGCCAGCAGCTCGGGACGGCCAGATACGCAGTATTTT. It translates to CASSSGRPDTQYF. Based on the CDR3 plus reference TRBV7-9 and TRBJ2-3, the full variable domain is DTGVSQNPRHKITKRGQNVTFRCDPISEHNRLYWYRQTLGQGPEFLTYFQNEAQLEKSRLLSDRFSAERPKGSFSTLEIQRTEQGDSAMYLCASSSGRPDTQYFGPGTRLTVL.

V gene TRBV5-1 combines with J gene TRBJ2-5; TRBD1 matches 7 bases. CDR1 is SGHRS and CDR2 is YFSETQ in the germline V gene. The CDR3 sequence is 14 residues long. The junction had 10 bases not matched to a gene; V was cut back by 6 bases and J by 5 bases. The CDR3 DNA follows: TGCGCCAGCACCCGGGTAGGGGGCCTGGAGACCCAGTACTTC. Residues: CASTRVGGLETQYF.